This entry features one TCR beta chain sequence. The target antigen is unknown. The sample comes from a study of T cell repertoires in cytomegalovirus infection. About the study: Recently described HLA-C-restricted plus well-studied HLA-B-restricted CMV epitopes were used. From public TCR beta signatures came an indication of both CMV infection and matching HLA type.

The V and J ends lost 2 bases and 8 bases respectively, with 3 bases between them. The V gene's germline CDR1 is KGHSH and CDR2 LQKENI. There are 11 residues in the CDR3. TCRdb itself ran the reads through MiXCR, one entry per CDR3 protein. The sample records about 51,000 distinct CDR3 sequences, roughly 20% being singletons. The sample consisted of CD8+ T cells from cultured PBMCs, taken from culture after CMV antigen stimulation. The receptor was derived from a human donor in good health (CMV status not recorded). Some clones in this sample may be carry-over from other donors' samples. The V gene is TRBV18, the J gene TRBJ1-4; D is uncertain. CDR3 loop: CASSPGEKLFF. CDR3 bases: TGTGCCAGCTCACCAGGGGAAAAACTGTTTTTT.